Listed below are T cell receptor beta chains from one sample, sequenced in a study of cytomegalovirus exposure and HLA in healthy donors. Clones were read by immunoSEQ multiplex PCR, and TCRdb kept only the in-frame ones, dropping some. Of approximately 110,000 clones listed, around 80% are singletons. The source material was PBMCs. These receptors were collected from a man aged 45 to 65 in good health and CMV-seronegative. Both conserved end residues are part of each CDR3. A D gene is named only where the DNA matches it firmly. Size tells how often a clone was seen (once, few, many) or the class of an expanded clone, and some rows leave it out.

TRBJ1-5 | TRBD1 | TRBV19 | NA | TGTGCCAGTAGTACAACTACAGGGGCGGGCCAGCCCCAGCATTTT | CASSTTTGAGQPQHF
TRBJ2-2 | NA | TRBV2 | NA | TGTGCCAGCAGTGACAGGGTGCTACTCACCGGGGAGCTGTTTTTT | CASSDRVLLTGELFF
TRBJ2-7 | NA | TRBV15 | NA | TGTGCCACCAGCAGAGATAGAGCACGCTCCTACGAGCAGTACTTC | CATSRDRARSYEQYF
TRBJ2-3 | TRBD2 | TRBV4-2 | NA | TGTGCCAGCAGCCAAGCTTCGACGGGGGGTAGCACAGATACGCAGTATTTT | CASSQASTGGSTDTQYF
TRBJ2-7 | NA | TRBV11-3 | NA | TGTGCCAGCAGCTTAGGAGCAGGCCCCTACGAGCAGTACTTC | CASSLGAGPYEQYF
TRBJ1-1 | NA | TRBV13 | NA | TGTGCCAGCAGCCATCGGACAGTCTACACTGAAGCTTTCTTT | CASSHRTVYTEAFF
TRBJ1-2 | NA | TRBV10-3 | few | TGTGCCATCACGGCGGAGGGCTATGGCTACACCTTC | CAITAEGYGYTF
TRBJ2-2 | TRBD2 | TRBV11-1 | once | TGTGCCAGCAGCTGGAGCGGGGGGGGCACCGGGGAGCTGTTTTTT | CASSWSGGGTGELFF
TRBJ2-3 | TRBD2 | TRBV6-5 | NA | TGTGCCAGCAGCTCCGGGACTAGCTTCACAGATACGCAGTATTTT | CASSSGTSFTDTQYF
TRBJ2-3 | NA | TRBV7-9 | few | TGTGCCAGCAGCTTAGGAGGGTTCCTCGATACGCAGTATTTT | CASSLGGFLDTQYF
TRBJ2-2 | TRBD1 | TRBV7-3 | NA | TGTGCCAGCAGCCCTAGACAGGGAACCGGGGAGCTGTTTTTT | CASSPRQGTGELFF
TRBJ2-3 | NA | TRBV16 | few | TGTGCCAGCAGCCAATCCCGGGGGAAGACAGATACGCAGTATTTT | CASSQSRGKTDTQYF
TRBJ1-2 | TRBD1 | TRBV9 | NA | TGTGCCAGCAGCGCCGCGGACAGGGGGAAGGGCTACACCTTC | CASSAADRGKGYTF
TRBJ2-5 | NA | TRBV7-9 | once | TGTGCCAGCAGCCCAGGGGCACTTCAGAGGGAGACCCAGTACTTC | CASSPGALQRETQYF
TRBJ1-1 | NA | TRBV25-1 | NA | TGTGCCAGCAGTGAACTAATTGAAGCTTTCTTT | CASSELIEAFF
TRBJ2-3 | NA | TRBV7-2 | NA | TGTGCCAGCAGCTTTGGCGGGGGCACAGATACGCAGTATTTT | CASSFGGGTDTQYF
TRBJ2-2 | NA | TRBV5-6 | few | TGTGCCAGCAGCTTGGTGGGGCTGGGCACCGGGGAGCTGTTTTTT | CASSLVGLGTGELFF
TRBJ2-3 | TRBD2 | TRBV29-1 | NA | TGCAGCGCGACTAGCGGGGGGGGGACAGATACGCAGTATTTT | CSATSGGGTDTQYF
TRBJ1-5 | TRBD1 | TRBV5-1 | once | TGCGCCAGCAGCTTGGGGGGGCAGGGGGAGAATCAGCCCCAGCATTTT | CASSLGGQGENQPQHF
TRBJ1-5 | TRBD1 | TRBV4-1 | NA | TGCGCCAGCAGCCAAGACGCGGACAGGGGTACCGTTCAGCCCCAGCATTTT | CASSQDADRGTVQPQHF
TRBJ2-7 | NA | TRBV7-2 | NA | TGTGCCAGCAGCGGAGGGGGGGCTGCGCACGAGCAGTACTTC | CASSGGGAAHEQYF
TRBJ1-5 | NA | TRBV18 | NA | TGTGCCAGCTCACTGGGCAGGGGTATTCAGCCCCAGCATTTT | CASSLGRGIQPQHF
TRBJ1-4 | NA | TRBV6-5 | NA | TGTGCCAGCAGCCCTCCGGGGGGTAATAATGAAAAACTGTTTTTT | CASSPPGGNNEKLFF
TRBJ2-3 | NA | TRBV29-1 | NA | TGCAGCGTTGGAGGTGCCCGACCGCAACCTAGCACAGATACGCAGTATTTT | CSVGGARPQPSTDTQYF
TRBJ2-2 | TRBD1 | TRBV6-6 | NA | TGTGCCAGCACGGACAGGGCGAACACCGGGGAGCTGTTTTTT | CASTDRANTGELFF
TRBJ2-5 | NA | TRBV5-5 | once | TGTGCCAGCAGCTTGTATCGGGAGACCCAGTACTTC | CASSLYRETQYF
TRBJ1-1 | NA | TRBV19 | NA | TGTGCCAGTACCAACAGGGCCGAAGCTTTCTTT | CASTNRAEAFF
TRBJ2-2 | TRBD1 | TRBV7-9 | NA | TGTGCCAGCAGCTTACCCGGCAGGGACAGGTCGAACACCAGGGAGCTGTTTTTT | CASSLPGRDRSNTRELFF
TRBJ1-3 | TRBD1 | TRBV7-9 | NA | TGTTCCAGCAGGGGGGGTACTGGAAACACCATATATTTT | CSSRGGTGNTIYF
TRBJ2-2 | NA | TRBV9 | NA | TGTGCCAGCAGCGCGGGACAAAATTGGGCCGGGGAGCTGTTTTTT | CASSAGQNWAGELFF
TRBJ1-2 | TRBD1 | TRBV14 | NA | TGTGCCAGCAGCCAAGACCGACTGAGGGGGCAGGGCTACACCTTC | CASSQDRLRGQGYTF
TRBJ2-3 | NA | TRBV7-2 | NA | TGTGCCAGCAGCCGAGATAATACGCAGTATTTT | CASSRDNTQYF
TRBJ2-2 | NA | TRBV5-1 | NA | TGCGCCAGCAGCTTATCGGGGAACACCGGGGAGCTGTTTTTT | CASSLSGNTGELFF
TRBJ2-2 | NA | TRBV7-9 | NA | TGTTCCAGCAGCCGAGACACCGGGGAGCTGTTTTTT | CSSSRDTGELFF
TRBJ1-5 | NA | TRBV10-3 | few | TGTGCCATAGGGGCTAACAATCAGCCCCAGCATTTT | CAIGANNQPQHF
TRBJ1-2 | NA | TRBV19 | NA | TGTGCCAGTAATGGCAGGCGCAATTATGGCTACACCTTC | CASNGRRNYGYTF
TRBJ1-6 | NA | TRBV19 | once | TGTGCCAGTACCCCCCCGGGGGACAATTCACCCCTCCACTTT | CASTPPGDNSPLHF
TRBJ1-5 | NA | TRBV7-2 | NA | TGTGCCAGCAGCTTAGGGGGGGTTTCCAATCAGCCCCAGCATTTT | CASSLGGVSNQPQHF
TRBJ1-5 | NA | TRBV28 | NA | TGTGCCAGCTCGGAGTTCGAATGGAGTAACAATCAGCCCCAGCATTTT | CASSEFEWSNNQPQHF
TRBJ2-3 | NA | TRBV6-5 | NA | TGTGCCAGCAGGAGAACAGGCCGGACAGATACGCAGTATTTT | CASRRTGRTDTQYF
TRBJ2-3 | NA | TRBV14 | NA | TGTGCCAGCAGCCAAGATGCCGAATGGCCCTCCGATACGCAGTATTTT | CASSQDAEWPSDTQYF
TRBJ2-6 | TRBD1 | TRBV11-2 | NA | TGTGCCAGCAGCTTAGTCCCGGGACAGGGGCCTGGGGCCAACGTCCTGACTTTC | CASSLVPGQGPGANVLTF
TRBJ2-7 | TRBD1 | TRBV2 | NA | TGTGCCAGCAGTGCGAGGACAGGGGGAATGGTAGCCTACGAGCAGTACTTC | CASSARTGGMVAYEQYF
TRBJ2-7 | NA | TRBV7-8 | once | TGTGCCAGCAGCTTAAGGTTTGACAGCTCCTACGAGCAGTACTTC | CASSLRFDSSYEQYF